This TCR beta chain appears in the sequencing data of a study of T-cell memory formation after mild COVID-19. TCRdb reprocessed the 5' RACE reads with MiXCR, giving one entry per CDR3 protein. The sample carries around 400,000 distinct CDR3 sequences, approximately 25% recorded once. CDR3 length: 21 amino acids. Trimming took 4 bases from V and 1 from J, leaving 28 bases between them. Germline CDR1 LGHDT, CDR2 YNNKEL (reference sequence). The chain combines TRBV3-1 with TRBJ2-2, with D possibly TRBD2 on 6 matching bases. Material for sequencing was PBMCs or a T cell subset sorted from them (not recorded which). The TCR comes from an adult woman who had mild COVID-19 (a few samples of this study predate the infection). Cell type and time point are not known. CDR3: CASSPLLGWKRDSQNTGELFF. The CDR3 DNA follows: TGTGCCAGCAGCCCCCTCTTAGGGTGGAAACGGGACTCGCAGAACACCGGGGAGCTGTTTTTT.